Shown below are 10 T cell receptor beta chains from a single sample sequenced in a study of cytomegalovirus exposure and HLA in healthy donors. The repertoire was sequenced with immunoSEQ multiplex PCR; TCRdb's copy has only in-frame clones and lacks some. The sample holds 120,000 to 150,000 clones; roughly 87% are singletons and the top ten take about 4.9%. Material for sequencing was PBMCs. The source of these receptors is a man aged 18 to 29 in good health and CMV-seropositive.

The J gene is TRBJ1-5, the V gene TRBV10-3; TRBD1 agrees at 7 bases. This CDR3 region has 14 residues. Trimming cost V 6 bases and J 4 bases; bases outside gene matches: 6. The germline gives CDR1 ENHRY, CDR2 SYGVKD. The CDR3 DNA reads as TGTGCCATCAGGGAAACAGGGGAAAATCAGCCCCAGCATTTT. Protein product: CAIRETGENQPQHF.

This clone was observed a handful of times. J is TRBJ1-1 and V is TRBV5-4, with 7 positions matching TRBD1. The CDR3 length is 16 residues. In germline, CDR1 is SGHNT, CDR2 YYREEE (reference sequence). V lost 6 bases and J lost 0; bases outside the gene matches: 11. The chain's CDR3 is CASTGGRTGLNTEAFF. For the CDR3, the DNA is TGTGCCAGCACGGGGGGGAGGACAGGCCTGAACACTGAAGCTTTCTTT.

The chain is built from TRBV10-2 and TRBJ1-5, with 7 bases that match TRBD1. The CDR3 sequence is 15 residues long. The germline V gene has CDR1 WSHSY and CDR2 SAAADI. V dropped 8 bases and J dropped 1; count of bases not matched to a gene: 8. The CDR3 protein is CASGTGTVSNQPQHF. Here the CDR3 DNA reads TGCGCCAGCGGGACCGGGACAGTGAGCAATCAGCCCCAGCATTTT.

This clone was counted only a few times. The chain recombines TRBV7-2 with TRBJ1-2; TRBD1 aligns across 10 bases. Germline V CDR1 and CDR2: SGHTA, FQGNSA. J was trimmed by 3 bases and V by 5 bases; bases with no gene match: 3. There are 14 residues in the CDR3. The CDR3 is CASSPTGGDYGYTF. The CDR3 DNA sequence: TGTGCCAGCAGCCCGACAGGGGGCGACTATGGCTACACCTTC.

The chain has TRBV10-3 and TRBJ1-4; 9 bases align to TRBD1. J gave up 4 bases and V 2 bases, and 2 bases lay outside the gene matches. Germline CDR1 ENHRY, CDR2 SYGVKD. CDR3 length: 15 residues. The CDR3 is CAISEGDRDNEKLFF. The CDR3 DNA reads TGTGCCATCAGTGAGGGGGACAGGGATAATGAAAAACTGTTTTTT.

The V gene is TRBV18, the J gene TRBJ1-3; 7 nucleotides line up with TRBD1. The V gene end was trimmed by 3 bases and the J gene end by 0 bases; junction bases not matched to a gene: 2. This CDR3 comprises 15 residues. CDR1 KGHSH and CDR2 LQKENI come from the germline V gene. CDR3 nucleotide sequence: TGTGCCAGCTCACCCGGACAGGCCTCTGGAAACACCATATATTTT. This gives the protein CASSPGQASGNTIYF.

Only one count was recorded for this clone. The rearrangement links TRBV7-6 to TRBJ2-3, with 8 bases identical to TRBD1. The V segment lost 3 bases and the J segment 3 bases; nucleotides outside the gene matches: 8. Per the germline V gene, CDR1 is SGHVS and CDR2 is FNYEAQ. CDR3 length: 16 residues. The CDR3 nucleotides read TGTGCCAGCAGCTTGACTCAGGGGGCTGAGACAGATACGCAGTATTTT. It specifies CASSLTQGAETDTQYF.

V is TRBV30 and J is TRBJ2-7, with TRBD1 matching 9 bases. CDR3 length: 14 residues. CDR1 and CDR2 (germline): GTSNPN, SVGIG (reference sequence). J gave up 3 bases and V 2 bases, and 5 bases lay outside the gene matches. The CDR3 loop is CAWSPGTGNYEQYF. In DNA, the CDR3 is TGTGCCTGGAGTCCCGGGACAGGGAACTACGAGCAGTACTTC.

This chain joins TRBV6-1 and TRBJ1-5; 11 positions match TRBD1. J gave up 6 bases and V 6 bases, and 4 bases lay outside the gene matches. There are 14 residues in the CDR3. The germline V gene has CDR1 MNHNS and CDR2 SASEGT. For the CDR3, the DNA is TGTGCCAGCAGGACCGGGACAGGGGGTCAGCCCCAGCATTTT. This translates into CASRTGTGGQPQHF.

This clone was detected only once. The CDR3 DNA sequence: TGCGCCAGCAGCTCTCCTCCTGGGGCCAACGTCCTGACTTTC. Translated, it gives CASSSPPGANVLTF. The rearrangement uses TRBV5-1 and TRBJ2-6; no clear D. CDR1 and CDR2 from the germline V gene are SGHRS and YFSETQ. V lost 3 bases and J lost 2, with 6 bases in between. This CDR3 contains 14 residues.